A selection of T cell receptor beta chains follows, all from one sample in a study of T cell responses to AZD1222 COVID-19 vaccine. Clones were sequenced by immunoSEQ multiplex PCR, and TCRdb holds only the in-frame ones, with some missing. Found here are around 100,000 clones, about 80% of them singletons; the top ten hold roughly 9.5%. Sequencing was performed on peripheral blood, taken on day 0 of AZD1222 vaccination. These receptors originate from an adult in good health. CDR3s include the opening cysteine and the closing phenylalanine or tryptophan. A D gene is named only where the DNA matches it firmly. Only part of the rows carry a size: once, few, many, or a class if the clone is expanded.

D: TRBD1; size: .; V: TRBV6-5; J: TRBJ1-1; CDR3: CASILDRVETFF; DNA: TGTGCCAGCATCCTGGACAGGGTCGAAACTTTCTTT
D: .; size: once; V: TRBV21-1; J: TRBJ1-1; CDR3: CASKLGGNTEAFF; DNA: TGTGCCAGCAAATTGGGGGGGAACACTGAAGCTTTCTTT
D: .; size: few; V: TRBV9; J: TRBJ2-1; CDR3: CASSVDLVIGEQFF; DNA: TGTGCCAGCAGCGTAGACCTAGTCATTGGGGAGCAGTTCTTC
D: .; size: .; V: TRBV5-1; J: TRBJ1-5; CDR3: CASSFDSNQPQHF; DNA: TGCGCCAGCAGCTTCGATAGCAATCAGCCCCAGCATTTT
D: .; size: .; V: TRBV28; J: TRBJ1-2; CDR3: CASSLVGRRGYTF; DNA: TGTGCCAGCAGTTTGGTCGGACGCAGAGGCTACACCTTC
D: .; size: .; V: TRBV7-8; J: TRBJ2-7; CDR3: CASSSLGPYEQYF; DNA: TGTGCCAGCAGCTCGCTTGGCCCCTACGAGCAGTACTTC
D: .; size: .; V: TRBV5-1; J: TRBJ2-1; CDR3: CASSLGLDNEQFF; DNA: TGCGCCAGCAGCCTGGGACTCGACAATGAGCAGTTCTTC
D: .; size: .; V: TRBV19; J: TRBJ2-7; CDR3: CASSTTDKIWGQYF; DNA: TGTGCCAGTAGTACAACGGACAAGATCTGGGGGCAGTACTTC
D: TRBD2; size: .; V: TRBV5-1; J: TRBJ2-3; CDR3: CASSRSGKVPDTQYF; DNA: TGCGCCAGCAGCCGAAGCGGGAAGGTCCCAGATACGCAGTATTTT
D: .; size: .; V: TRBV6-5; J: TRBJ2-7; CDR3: CASSSRHEQYF; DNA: TGTGCCAGCAGTTCCCGGCACGAGCAGTACTTC
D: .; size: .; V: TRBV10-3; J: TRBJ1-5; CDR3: CAISESGVVKQPQHF; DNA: TGTGCCATCAGTGAGTCGGGGGTAGTAAAGCAGCCCCAGCATTTT
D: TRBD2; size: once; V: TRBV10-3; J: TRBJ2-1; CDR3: CAISEGLAVGNEQFF; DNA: TGTGCCATCAGTGAGGGGCTAGCGGTGGGCAATGAGCAGTTCTTC
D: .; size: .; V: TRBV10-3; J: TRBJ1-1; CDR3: CAITYRANTEAFF; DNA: TGTGCCATCACCTACAGGGCTAACACTGAAGCTTTCTTT
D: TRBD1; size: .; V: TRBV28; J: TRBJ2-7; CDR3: CASSPRTGWREQYF; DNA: TGTGCCAGCAGTCCACGGACAGGGTGGCGCGAGCAGTACTTC
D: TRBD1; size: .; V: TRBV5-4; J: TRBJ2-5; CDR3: CASSWGQPQETQYF; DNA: TGTGCCAGCAGCTGGGGACAGCCTCAAGAGACCCAGTACTTC
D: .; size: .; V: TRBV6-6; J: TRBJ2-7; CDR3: CASSEVGMGVYEQYF; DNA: TGTGCCAGCAGTGAGGTGGGGATGGGGGTTTACGAGCAGTACTTC
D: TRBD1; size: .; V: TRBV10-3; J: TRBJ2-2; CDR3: CAIRGQGATRELFF; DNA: TGTGCCATCAGAGGACAGGGGGCTACCCGGGAGCTGTTTTTT
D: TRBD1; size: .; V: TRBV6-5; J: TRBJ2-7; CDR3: CASSYSGQGAGYEQYF; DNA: TGTGCCAGCAGTTACTCTGGCCAGGGGGCTGGCTACGAGCAGTACTTC
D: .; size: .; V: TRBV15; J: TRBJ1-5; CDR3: CATSSSVGNNQPQHF; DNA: TGTGCCACCAGCAGCAGTGTGGGGAACAATCAGCCCCAGCATTTT
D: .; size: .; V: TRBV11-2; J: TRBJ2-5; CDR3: CASSLGLLQETQYF; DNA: TGTGCCAGCAGCTTGGGACTTTTACAAGAGACCCAGTACTTC
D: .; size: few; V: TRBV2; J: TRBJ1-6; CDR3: CATSTGRNSPLHF; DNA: TGTGCCACTTCGACAGGTCGTAATTCACCCCTCCACTTT
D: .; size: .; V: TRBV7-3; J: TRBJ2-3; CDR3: CASSPGLVGADTQYF; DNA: TGTGCCAGCAGCCCCGGTCTGGTGGGGGCAGATACGCAGTATTTT
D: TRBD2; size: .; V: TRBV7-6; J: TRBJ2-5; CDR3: CASSSMTSGQETQYF; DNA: TGTGCCAGCAGCTCTATGACTAGCGGACAAGAGACCCAGTACTTC
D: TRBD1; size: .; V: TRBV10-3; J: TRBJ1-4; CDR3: CAISAGQGRNEKLFF; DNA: TGTGCCATCAGTGCCGGACAGGGGCGTAATGAAAAACTGTTTTTT
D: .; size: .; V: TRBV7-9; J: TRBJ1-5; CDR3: CASSSRDGQPQHF; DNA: TGTGCCAGCAGCTCGAGGGATGGCCAGCCCCAGCATTTT
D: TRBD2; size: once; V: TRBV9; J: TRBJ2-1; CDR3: CASSAGTSFYNEQFF; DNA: TGTGCCAGCAGCGCGGGGACTAGTTTTTACAATGAGCAGTTCTTC
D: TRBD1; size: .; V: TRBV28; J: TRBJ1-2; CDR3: CASSQGQGAKGYTF; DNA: TGTGCCAGCAGTCAAGGACAGGGGGCGAAAGGCTACACCTTC
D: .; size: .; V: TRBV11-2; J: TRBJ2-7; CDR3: CASSLGTVISYEQYF; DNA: TGTGCCAGCAGCTTAGGAACAGTCATCTCCTACGAGCAGTACTTC
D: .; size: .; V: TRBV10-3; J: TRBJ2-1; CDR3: CAIGRAGSYNEQFF; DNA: TGTGCCATCGGACGGGCGGGCTCCTACAATGAGCAGTTCTTC
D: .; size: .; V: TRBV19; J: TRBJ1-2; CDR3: CASSASSSYGYTF; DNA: TGTGCCAGTAGTGCCAGTTCCAGCTATGGCTACACCTTC
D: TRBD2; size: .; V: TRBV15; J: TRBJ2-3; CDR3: CATSNPGTSIDTQYF; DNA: TGTGCCACCAGCAACCCCGGGACTAGCATCGATACGCAGTATTTT
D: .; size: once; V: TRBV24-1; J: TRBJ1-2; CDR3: CATSDRTDGYTF; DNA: TGTGCCACCAGTGACAGGACAGATGGCTACACCTTC
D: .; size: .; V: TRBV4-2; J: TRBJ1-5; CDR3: CASSHRDGYQPQHF; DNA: TGTGCCAGCAGCCACCGGGACGGCTATCAGCCCCAGCATTTT
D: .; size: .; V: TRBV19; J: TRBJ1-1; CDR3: CASSTRMNTEAFF; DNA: TGTGCCAGTAGTACGCGTATGAACACTGAAGCTTTCTTT
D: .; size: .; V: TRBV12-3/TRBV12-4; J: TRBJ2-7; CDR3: CASSAPSYEQYF; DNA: TGTGCCAGCAGTGCCCCCTCCTACGAGCAGTACTTC
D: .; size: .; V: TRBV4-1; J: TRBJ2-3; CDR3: CASSHHGGGGGATDTQYF; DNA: TGCGCCAGCAGCCACCACGGGGGTGGAGGGGGCGCAACGGATACGCAGTATTTT
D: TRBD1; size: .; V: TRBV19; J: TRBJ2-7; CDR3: CASRMQTGGGSYEQYF; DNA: TGTGCCAGTAGGATGCAGACAGGGGGAGGGTCCTACGAGCAGTACTTC
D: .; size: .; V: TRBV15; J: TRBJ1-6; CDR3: CATSRDNRLSSYNSPLHF; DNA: TGTGCCACCAGCAGAGATAACAGACTGAGCTCCTATAATTCACCCCTCCACTTT
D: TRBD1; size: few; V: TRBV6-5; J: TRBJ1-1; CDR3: CASRATDRGITEAFF; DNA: TGTGCCAGCAGGGCGACGGACAGGGGGATAACTGAAGCTTTCTTT
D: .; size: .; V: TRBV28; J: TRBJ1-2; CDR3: CASRHGTLTNYGYTF; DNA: TGTGCCAGCAGGCACGGCACCTTAACTAACTATGGCTACACCTTC
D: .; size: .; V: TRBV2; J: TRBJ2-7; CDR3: CASRAYYEQYF; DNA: TGTGCCAGCCGGGCCTACTACGAGCAGTACTTC
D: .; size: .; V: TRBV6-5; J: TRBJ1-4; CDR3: CASSPSREKLFF; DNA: TGTGCCAGCAGTCCCTCGAGGGAAAAACTGTTTTTT
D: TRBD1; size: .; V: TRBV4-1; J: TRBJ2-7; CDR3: CASSQDPADRGTYEQYF; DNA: TGCGCCAGCAGCCAAGATCCCGCTGACAGGGGAACCTACGAGCAGTACTTC
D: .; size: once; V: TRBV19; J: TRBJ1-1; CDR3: CASSTPFGGRGNTEAFF; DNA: TGTGCCAGTAGTACCCCATTCGGGGGGCGCGGGAACACTGAAGCTTTCTTT
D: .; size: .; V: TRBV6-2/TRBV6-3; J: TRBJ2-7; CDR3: CASSYERTFYEQYF; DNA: TGTGCCAGCAGTTATGAACGGACTTTTTACGAGCAGTACTTC
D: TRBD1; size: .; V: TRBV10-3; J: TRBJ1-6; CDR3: CAIRTGTDDSPLHF; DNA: TGTGCCATCAGGACCGGGACAGACGATTCACCCCTCCACTTT
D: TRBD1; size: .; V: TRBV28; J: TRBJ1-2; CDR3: CASRDGTGGVPYGYTF; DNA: TGTGCCAGCAGGGACGGGACAGGAGGTGTTCCCTATGGCTACACCTTC
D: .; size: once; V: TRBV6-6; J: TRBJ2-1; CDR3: CASSYSRGGEQFF; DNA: TGTGCCAGCAGTTACTCGAGAGGAGGTGAGCAGTTCTTC
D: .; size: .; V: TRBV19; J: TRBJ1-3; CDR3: CASSMATNSGNTIYF; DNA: TGTGCCAGTAGTATGGCAACAAACTCTGGAAACACCATATATTTT
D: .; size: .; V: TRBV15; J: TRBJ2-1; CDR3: CATSRVWDEYNEQFF; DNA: TGTGCCACCAGCAGAGTTTGGGACGAGTACAATGAGCAGTTCTTC
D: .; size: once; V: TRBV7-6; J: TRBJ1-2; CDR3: CASSSDGSYGYTF; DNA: TGTGCCAGCAGCTCTGACGGGTCCTATGGCTACACCTTC
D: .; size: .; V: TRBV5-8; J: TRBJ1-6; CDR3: CATTGSWGSPLHF; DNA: TGTGCCACCACGGGGAGTTGGGGTTCACCCCTCCACTTT